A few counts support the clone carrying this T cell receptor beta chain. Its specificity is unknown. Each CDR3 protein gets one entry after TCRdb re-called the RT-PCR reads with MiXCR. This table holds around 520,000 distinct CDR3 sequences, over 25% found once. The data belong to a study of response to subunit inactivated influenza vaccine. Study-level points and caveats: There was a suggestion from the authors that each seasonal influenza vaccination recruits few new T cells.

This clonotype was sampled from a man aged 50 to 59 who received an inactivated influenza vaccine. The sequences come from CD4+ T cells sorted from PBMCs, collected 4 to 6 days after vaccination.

CDR3 sequence: CASNTPAGDNTF. CDR3 coding DNA: TGTGCCAGCAACACCCCCGCCGGGGATAACACCTTC. The chain joins TRBV12-3 or TRBV12-4 to TRBJ1-2; D is ambiguous. The CDR3 has 12 amino acids. V lost 7 bases and J 12 bases, leaving 18 bases between the germline ends.